This T cell receptor beta chain was obtained from a study of T-cell reconstitution after alpha-beta-depleted transplantation in children. Researchers prepared the TCRbeta library using unique molecular identifiers, the study reports. TCRdb reprocessed the PCR reads via MiXCR and lists one record per CDR3 protein. The sample lists 580,000 or so distinct CDR3 sequences, 23% occurring once. This clonotype has a count of ten or more. No antigen is known for it. Regarding the study as a whole: Expanded graft clones numbering several hundred reportedly gave rise to alpha-beta T cells about two months after transplant. The authors attributed T-cell counts and diversity one year after transplant mostly to newly produced T cells. Some patients' high day-60 TCRbeta diversity was attributed to recipient cells surviving conditioning.

V lost 0 bases, J lost 2 bases, and 4 bases stayed unmatched. This CDR3 has 17 amino acids. Germline V gene data show CDR1 as LGHNA and CDR2 as YSLEER. The chain recombines TRBV4-3 with TRBJ2-1, with 10 bases that match TRBD2. The input for sequencing was PBMCs, mostly from graft donor cells, taken 360 days after TCRalphabeta/CD19-depleted stem cell transplant. The TCR originated in a boy in the first two years of life who had a stem cell transplant for acute myeloid leukemia, so the T cells may come from the graft donor. In DNA, the CDR3 is TGCGCCAGCAGCCAAGATCTAGCGGGGGCGACCTACAATGAGCAGTTCTTC. It is translated as CASSQDLAGATYNEQFF.